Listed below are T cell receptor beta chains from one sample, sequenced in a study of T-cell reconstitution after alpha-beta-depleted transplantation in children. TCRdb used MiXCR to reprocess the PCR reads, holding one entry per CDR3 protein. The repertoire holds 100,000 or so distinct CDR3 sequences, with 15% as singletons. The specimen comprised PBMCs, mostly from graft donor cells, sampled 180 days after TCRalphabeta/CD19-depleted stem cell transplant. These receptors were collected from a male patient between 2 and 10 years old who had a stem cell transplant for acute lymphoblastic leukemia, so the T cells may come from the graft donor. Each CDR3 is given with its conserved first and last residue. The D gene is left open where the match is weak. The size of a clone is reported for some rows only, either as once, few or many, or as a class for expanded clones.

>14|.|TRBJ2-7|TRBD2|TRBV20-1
TGCAGTGCTAAGGGGCTTAGCGGGGGTGTGGAGCAGTACTTC
CSAKGLSGGVEQYF
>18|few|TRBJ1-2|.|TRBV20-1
TGCAGTGCCCCTCGGGCGCGGGCGGGGGCGATCTATAACTATGGCTACACCTTC
CSAPRARAGAIYNYGYTF
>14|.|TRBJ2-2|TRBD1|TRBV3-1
TGTGCCAGCAGTCGGACAGGGCTCACCGGGGAGCTGTTTTTT
CASSRTGLTGELFF
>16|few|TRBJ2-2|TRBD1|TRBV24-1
TGTGCCACCAGTGCCCCGGGACAGGGGGGGGCCGGGGAGCTGTTTTTT
CATSAPGQGGAGELFF
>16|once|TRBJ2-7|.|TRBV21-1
TGTGCCAGCAGCAAATCAAGGCGTTACAGCTCCTACGAGCAGTACTTC
CASSKSRRYSSYEQYF
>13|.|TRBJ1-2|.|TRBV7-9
TGTGCCAGCAGCTTGGGGACCACAAATGGCTACACCTTC
CASSLGTTNGYTF
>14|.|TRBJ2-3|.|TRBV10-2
TGCGCCAGCAGTGACGGCGGGGGCACAGATACGCAGTATTTT
CASSDGGGTDTQYF
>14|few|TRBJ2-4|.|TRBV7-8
TGTGCCAGCAGCTTAGCCGGCGGGAAAAACATTCAGTACTTC
CASSLAGGKNIQYF
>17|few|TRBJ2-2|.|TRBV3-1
TGTGCCAGCAGCCAAGACTTAAGGGCCATCAACACCGGGGAGCTGTTTTTT
CASSQDLRAINTGELFF
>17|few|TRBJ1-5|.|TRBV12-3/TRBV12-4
TGTGCCAGCAGTTTAGGTTGGGGGGGAGAAAGCAATCAGCCCCAGCATTTT
CASSLGWGGESNQPQHF
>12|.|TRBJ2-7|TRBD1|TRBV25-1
TGTGCCAGCCAACGGACAGGGGAAGAGCAGTACTTC
CASQRTGEEQYF
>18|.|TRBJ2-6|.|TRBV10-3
TGTGCCATCATGGGTACGGGGTCTGCAGGGACTGGGGCCAACGTCCTGACTTTC
CAIMGTGSAGTGANVLTF
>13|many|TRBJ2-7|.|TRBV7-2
TGTGCCAGCAGTCTCCCAGGCCCCTACGAGCAGTACTTC
CASSLPGPYEQYF
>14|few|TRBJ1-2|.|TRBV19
TGTGCCAGTAGTATAGGAGTGGATAACTATGGCTACACCTTC
CASSIGVDNYGYTF
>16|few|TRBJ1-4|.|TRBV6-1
TGTGCCAGCAGGAACCGGGACCGCCTAACTAATGAAAAACTGTTTTTT
CASRNRDRLTNEKLFF
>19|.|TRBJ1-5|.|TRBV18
TGTGCCAGCTCACCACGTCCGTCCCAGGGTAAGGCGGGCAATCAGCCCCAGCATTTT
CASSPRPSQGKAGNQPQHF
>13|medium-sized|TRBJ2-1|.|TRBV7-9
TGTGCCAGCAGCCCCCCACAGGGAAGGGCGCAGTTCTTC
CASSPPQGRAQFF
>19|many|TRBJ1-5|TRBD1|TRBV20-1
TGCAGTGCTAGAGGGTGGACAGGGGGCGGGTTGCTAAGCAATCAGCCCCAGCATTTT
CSARGWTGGGLLSNQPQHF
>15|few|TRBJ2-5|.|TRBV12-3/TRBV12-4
TGTGCCAGCAGTTCGCGGACAGGGAGGGGAGAGACCCAGTACTTC
CASSSRTGRGETQYF
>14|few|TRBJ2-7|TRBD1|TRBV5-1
TGCGCCAGCAGCCGACCCGGGACAGGGCACGAGCAGTACTTC
CASSRPGTGHEQYF
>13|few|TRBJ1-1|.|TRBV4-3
TGCGCCAGCAGCGTCACCCCGAACACTGAAGCTTTCTTT
CASSVTPNTEAFF
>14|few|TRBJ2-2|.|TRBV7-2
TGTGCCAGCAGCTTAGCAGGGCTGGGCGGGGAGCTGTTTTTT
CASSLAGLGGELFF
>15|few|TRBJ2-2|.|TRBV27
TGTGCCAGCAGGCCGGGACGAATCAACACCGGGGAGCTGTTTTTT
CASRPGRINTGELFF
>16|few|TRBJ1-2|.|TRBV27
TGTGCCAGCAGTACCTCGGGGGGCCGGGTCTTCATAGGCTACACCTTC
CASSTSGGRVFIGYTF
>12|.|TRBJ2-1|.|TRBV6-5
TGTGCCAGCTGGCGCGGGTACAATGAGCAGTTCTTC
CASWRGYNEQFF
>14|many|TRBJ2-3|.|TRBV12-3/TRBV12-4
TGTGCCAGCAGTTTAAGCAGGGATGGAGATACGCAGTATTTT
CASSLSRDGDTQYF
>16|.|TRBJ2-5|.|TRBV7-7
TGTGCCAGCAGCTTGGGCGGCCAGGTGGGCCAAGAGACCCAGTACTTC
CASSLGGQVGQETQYF
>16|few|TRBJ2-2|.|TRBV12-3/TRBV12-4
TGTGCCAGCAGCCCTGGGGGGATTTGGAACACCGGGGAGCTGTTTTTT
CASSPGGIWNTGELFF
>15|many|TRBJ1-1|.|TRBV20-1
TGCAGTGCTAGAGACTTGGGTCCTTATCGGTATGAAGCTTTCTTT
CSARDLGPYRYEAFF
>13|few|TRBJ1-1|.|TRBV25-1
TGTGCCAGCAGGCGGACCCGGGGCACTGAAGCTTTCTTT
CASRRTRGTEAFF
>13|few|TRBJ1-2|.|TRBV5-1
TGCGCCAGCAGCTCCACGGACGATGGTGGCTACACCTTC
CASSSTDDGGYTF
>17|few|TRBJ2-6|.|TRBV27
TGTGCCAGCAGTTTAAGGGTCGGGAGTTCTGGGGCCAACGTCCTGACTTTC
CASSLRVGSSGANVLTF
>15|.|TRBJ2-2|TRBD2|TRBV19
TGTGCCGTGCTCGGCGCGGGGGGGGTCACCGGGGAGCTGTTTTTT
CAVLGAGGVTGELFF
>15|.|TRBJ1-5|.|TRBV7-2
TGTGCCTGCAGCTTAGGAGAGGCGAACAATCAGCCCCAGCATTTT
CACSLGEANNQPQHF
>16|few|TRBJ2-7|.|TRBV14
TGTGCCAGCAGCCTACTCGGTGGTCCGGCCTCCTACGAGCAGTACTTC
CASSLLGGPASYEQYF
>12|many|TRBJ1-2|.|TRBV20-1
TGCAGTGCTAGCGAGGTTCTCGATGGCTACACCTTC
CSASEVLDGYTF
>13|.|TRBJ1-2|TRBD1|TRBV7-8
TGTGCCATCCCGGGACAGGGGAACTATGGCTACACCTTC
CAIPGQGNYGYTF
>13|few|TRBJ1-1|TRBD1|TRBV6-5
TGTGCCAGCAGTTACGCGACAGGGGGCGAAGCTTTCTTT
CASSYATGGEAFF